What follows describes a single T cell receptor beta chain. Its antigen is currently unknown. These data come from a study of T cells in localized non-small cell lung cancer. Study-wide results and limits: Uninvolved adjacent lung, not tumor, had the highest T cell clonality. Longer overall survival associated with higher blood T cell density; shorter survival with higher adjacent-lung clonality.

The CDR3 consists of 15 residues. Germline V gene lookup returns CDR1 MNHEY and CDR2 SVGAGI. Trimming took 2 bases from V and 4 from J; bases not matched to a gene: 5. Produced via immunoSEQ multiplex PCR; TCRdb's table is partial and in-frame only. The data contain fewer than 60,000 clones, under 85% of them singletons. This receptor was obtained from a female donor older than 55 with stage II squamous cell lung carcinoma. Sequences were derived from peripheral blood, sampled before any cancer treatment. The genes are TRBV6-5 and TRBJ2-7; TRBD1 aligns across 10 bases. The CDR3 region is CASSYRQGAPYEQYF. CDR3 bases: TGTGCCAGCAGTTACCGACAGGGGGCTCCATACGAGCAGTACTTC.